One TCR beta chain is described in this entry. In the original processing: Amplifying reference gene primers gave estimates of nucleated cell counts. Some clones are missing from TCRdb's copy, which holds only in-frame ones; the method was immunoSEQ multiplex PCR. V, J and clone size were drawn from that table, and D and trimming were deduced from the DNA. The sample carries about 120,000 clones, 74% recorded once. The data belong to a study of blood T cell repertoires in COVID-19. Background on the study: The United States, Italy and Spain provided the acute and convalescent COVID-19 samples. The cDNA or gDNA used as material had been derived from T cells, B-cell-depleted T cells, or PBMCs.

This CDR3 is built from 13 residues. The V end lost 3 bases, the J end lost 0 bases, and 6 bases lay between the germline ends. Germline V gene data show CDR1 as SNHLY and CDR2 as FYNNEI. Material: peripheral blood. This receptor was identified in a man in his sixties with acute or convalescent COVID-19. The chain carries TRBV2 and TRBJ2-7; no reliable D call. The CDR3 DNA sequence: TGTGCCAGCAGTGAGACGGGCTCCTACGAGCAGTACTTC. This gives the protein CASSETGSYEQYF.